This T cell receptor (beta chain) was identified during a study of metastatic and nonmetastatic thyroid tumors (dated by TCRdb to 2020 to 2022). Regarding the research as a whole: Repertoires from peripheral blood and from tumor or nodule tissue samples of malignant and benign thyroid patients were compared.

The germline V end is reduced by 7 bases and the J end by 2 bases; junction bases left unmatched: 5. From the germline V gene, CDR1 is KGHDR and CDR2 is SFDVKD. From its cysteine to its phenylalanine, the CDR3 spans 17 amino acids. Just CDR3 DNA is preserved here, 51 bases in frame from base 1. Library preparation employed PCR. Sequencing used an Illumina HiSeq 4000. High-throughput sequencing was used to profile the TCR beta-chain CDR3 region of each patient. The study's own analysis went as follows. The researchers built a classifier to tell apart papillary thyroid cancer patients with distant metastasis, based on CDR3 differences among clinicopathological groups. The Shannon index was used to measure repertoire diversity, and the Morisita-Horn index was used to measure how similar tumor and blood repertoires were. The public reads were reanalyzed by TCRdb: fastp trimming at Q25, MiXCR alignment, in-frame beta chains only. TCRdb, not the original authors, processed these V and J calls. The sample table contains 30,000 to 35,000 clones; only one count was recorded for 30% of them. The leading ten clones occupy approximately 31% of the sample.

Remarks on this clone: Its cognate antigen has yet to be identified. Base-call qualities are not available, and no considerably larger clone is one nucleotide away.

Paper-wide results and their limitations: In both blood and tumor samples, TCR beta diversity was reported to be significantly higher in malignant tumors than in benign nodules.

Before undergoing thyroid surgery, none of the patients had been given any kind of treatment. Using T-cell receptor beta sequencing, the researchers looked back retrospectively at clinical samples from patients, gathered between about 2011 and 2018. The clonotype was recovered from a female donor with papillary thyroid cancer or a benign thyroid nodule (not recorded which). Some clones in this sample may be carry-over from other donors' samples. What was sequenced was blood. Recombination connected TRBV24-1 to TRBJ2-3, with 16 junctional bases fitting TRBD2. The CDR3 is CATSQGLAGGNTDTQYF. The DNA sequence is as follows: TGTGCCACCAGCCAGGGACTAGCGGGAGGGAACACAGATACGCAGTATTTT.